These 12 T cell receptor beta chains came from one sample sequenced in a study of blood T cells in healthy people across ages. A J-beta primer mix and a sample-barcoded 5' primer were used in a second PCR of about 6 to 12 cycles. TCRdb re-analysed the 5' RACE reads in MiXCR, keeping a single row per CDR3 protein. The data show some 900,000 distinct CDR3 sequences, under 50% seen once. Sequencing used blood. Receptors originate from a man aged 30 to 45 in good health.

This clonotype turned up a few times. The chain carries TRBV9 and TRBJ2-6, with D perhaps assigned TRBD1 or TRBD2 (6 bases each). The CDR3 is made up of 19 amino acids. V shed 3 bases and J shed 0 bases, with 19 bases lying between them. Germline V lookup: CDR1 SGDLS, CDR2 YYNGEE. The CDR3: CASSARRDTLDSGANVLTF. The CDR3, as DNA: TGTGCCAGCAGCGCGAGGAGGGACACCCTGGACTCTGGGGCCAACGTCCTGACTTTC.

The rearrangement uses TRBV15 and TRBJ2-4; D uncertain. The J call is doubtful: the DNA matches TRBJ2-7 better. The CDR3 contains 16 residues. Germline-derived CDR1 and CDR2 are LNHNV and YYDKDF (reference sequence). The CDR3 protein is CATSRRESTLANEQYF. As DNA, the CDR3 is TGTGCCACCAGTAGACGTGAGTCAACCCTCGCGAACGAGCAGTACTTC.

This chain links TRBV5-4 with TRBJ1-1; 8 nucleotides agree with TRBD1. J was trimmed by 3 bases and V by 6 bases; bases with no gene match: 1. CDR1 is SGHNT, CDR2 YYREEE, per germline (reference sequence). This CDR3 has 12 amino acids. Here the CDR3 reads CASTQGDTEAFF. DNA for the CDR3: TGTGCCAGCACACAGGGGGACACTGAAGCTTTCTTT.

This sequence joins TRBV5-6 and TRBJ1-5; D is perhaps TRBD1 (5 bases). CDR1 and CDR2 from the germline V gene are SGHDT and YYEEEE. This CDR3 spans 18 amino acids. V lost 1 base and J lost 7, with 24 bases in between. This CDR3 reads CASSLSGKWGTPDQPQHF. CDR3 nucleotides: TGTGCCAGCAGCTTGTCCGGAAAGTGGGGGACTCCTGACCAGCCCCAGCATTTT.

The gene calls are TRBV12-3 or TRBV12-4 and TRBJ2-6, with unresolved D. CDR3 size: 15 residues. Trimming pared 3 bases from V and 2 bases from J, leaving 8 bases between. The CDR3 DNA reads TGTGCCAGCAGTTTGTGGGCGGCTGGGGCCAACGTCCTGACTTTC. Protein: CASSLWAAGANVLTF.

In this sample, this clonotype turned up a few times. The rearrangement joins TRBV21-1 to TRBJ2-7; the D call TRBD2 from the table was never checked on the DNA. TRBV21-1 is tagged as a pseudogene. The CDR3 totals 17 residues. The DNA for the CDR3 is TGTGCCAGCAGCAGGGGGACTAGCGGTTTCAGCTCCTACGAGCAGTACTTC. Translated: CASSRGTSGFSSYEQYF.

DNA of the CDR3: TGCGCCAGCAGCTTGTTTACTTACAGGGATGAGCAGTACTTC. Translated, it gives CASSLFTYRDEQYF. The V and J genes are TRBV5-1 and TRBJ2-7; tentatively, D is TRBD1 (6 bases). CDR1 is SGHRS, CDR2 YFSETQ, per germline. Trimming stripped 1 base from V and 7 bases from J, with 15 bases between. The CDR3 contains 14 residues.

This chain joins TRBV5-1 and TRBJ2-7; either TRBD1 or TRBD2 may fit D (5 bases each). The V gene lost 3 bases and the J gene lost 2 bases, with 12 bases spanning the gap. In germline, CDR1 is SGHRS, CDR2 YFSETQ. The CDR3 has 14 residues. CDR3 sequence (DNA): TGCGCCAGCAGCTCCTACGGGACCCCCTACGAGCAGTACTTC. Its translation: CASSSYGTPYEQYF.

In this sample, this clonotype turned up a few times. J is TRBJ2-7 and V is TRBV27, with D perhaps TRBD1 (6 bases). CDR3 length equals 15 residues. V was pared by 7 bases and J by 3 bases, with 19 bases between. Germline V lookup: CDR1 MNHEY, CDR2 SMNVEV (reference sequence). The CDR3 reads CASTAFGQGFYEQYF. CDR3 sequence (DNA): TGTGCCAGCACGGCCTTTGGGCAGGGGTTCTACGAGCAGTACTTC.

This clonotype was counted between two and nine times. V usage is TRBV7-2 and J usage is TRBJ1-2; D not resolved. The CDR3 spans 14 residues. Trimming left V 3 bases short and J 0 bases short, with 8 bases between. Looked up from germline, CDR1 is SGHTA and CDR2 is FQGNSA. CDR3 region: CASSFGGSNYGYTF. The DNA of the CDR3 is TGTGCCAGCAGCTTCGGTGGGTCTAACTATGGCTACACCTTC.

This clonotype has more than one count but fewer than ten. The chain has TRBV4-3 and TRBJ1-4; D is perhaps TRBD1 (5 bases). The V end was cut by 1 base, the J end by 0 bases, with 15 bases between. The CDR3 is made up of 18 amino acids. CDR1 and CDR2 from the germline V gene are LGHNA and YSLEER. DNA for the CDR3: TGCGCCAGCAGCCAAGTGAATCCAGGGAGAGCAACTAATGAAAAACTGTTTTTT. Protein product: CASSQVNPGRATNEKLFF.

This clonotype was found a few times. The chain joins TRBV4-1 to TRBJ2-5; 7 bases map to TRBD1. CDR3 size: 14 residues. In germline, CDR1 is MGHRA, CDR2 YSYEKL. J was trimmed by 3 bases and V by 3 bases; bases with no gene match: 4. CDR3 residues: CASSHPDREETQYF. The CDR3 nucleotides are TGCGCCAGCAGCCACCCCGACAGGGAAGAGACCCAGTACTTC.